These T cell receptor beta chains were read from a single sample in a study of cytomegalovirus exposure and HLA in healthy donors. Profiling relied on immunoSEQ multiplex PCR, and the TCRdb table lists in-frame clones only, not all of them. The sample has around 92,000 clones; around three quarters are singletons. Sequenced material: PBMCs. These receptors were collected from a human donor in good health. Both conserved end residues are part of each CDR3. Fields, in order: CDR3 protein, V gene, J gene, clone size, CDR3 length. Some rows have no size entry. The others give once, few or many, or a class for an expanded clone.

CDR3: CASSLGRGKNIQYF; V: TRBV7-2; J: TRBJ2-4; size: -; length: 14
CDR3: CATRGDRQPSGANVLTF; V: TRBV15; J: TRBJ2-6; size: once; length: 17
CDR3: CASKLGQGAWEGANVLTF; V: TRBV2; J: TRBJ2-6; size: -; length: 18
CDR3: CASSPAGSNYGYTF; V: TRBV18; J: TRBJ1-2; size: -; length: 14
CDR3: CASANSRGRNTEAFF; V: TRBV5-1; J: TRBJ1-1; size: once; length: 15
CDR3: CASSFSGRASNEQFF; V: TRBV10-1; J: TRBJ2-1; size: -; length: 15
CDR3: CASSLAGANYEQYF; V: TRBV7-9; J: TRBJ2-7; size: -; length: 14
CDR3: CASSLGGLNYGYTF; V: TRBV7-9; J: TRBJ1-2; size: once; length: 14
CDR3: CASSPYQGQGASLSYEQYF; V: TRBV5-4; J: TRBJ2-7; size: few; length: 19
CDR3: CASSIGVPGSTEAFF; V: TRBV19; J: TRBJ1-1; size: once; length: 15
CDR3: CASSESGVRTEAFF; V: TRBV7-9; J: TRBJ1-1; size: -; length: 14
CDR3: CASSLLSNSPLHF; V: TRBV7-9; J: TRBJ1-6; size: -; length: 13
CDR3: CASSQLAGGYNEQFF; V: TRBV18; J: TRBJ2-1; size: -; length: 15
CDR3: CASSPFTGQPYNEQFF; V: TRBV27; J: TRBJ2-1; size: once; length: 16
CDR3: CASSYDLSGRAGSYNEQFF; V: TRBV6-8; J: TRBJ2-1; size: -; length: 19
CDR3: CASSTALAGGLQETQYF; V: TRBV5-5; J: TRBJ2-5; size: -; length: 17
CDR3: CASRRHGTQGETQYF; V: TRBV19; J: TRBJ2-5; size: -; length: 15
CDR3: CAIGPGGRYEQYF; V: TRBV27; J: TRBJ2-7; size: -; length: 13
CDR3: CASSWTGGVAEQYF; V: TRBV5-1; J: TRBJ2-7; size: -; length: 14
CDR3: CASSTQRGLNSPLHF; V: TRBV7-6; J: TRBJ1-6; size: few; length: 15
CDR3: CASSERRGLAGYNEQFF; V: TRBV9; J: TRBJ2-1; size: -; length: 17
CDR3: CASSELSQGAQYF; V: TRBV6-1; J: TRBJ2-5; size: few; length: 13
CDR3: CASRRTGDSTTGELFF; V: TRBV6-4; J: TRBJ2-2; size: few; length: 16
CDR3: CASSYSIPASGGYTF; V: TRBV6-5; J: TRBJ1-2; size: -; length: 15
CDR3: CASSPLGDRVNTEAFF; V: TRBV11-2; J: TRBJ1-1; size: few; length: 16
CDR3: CASSATSGKSYNEQFF; V: TRBV5-4; J: TRBJ2-1; size: -; length: 16
CDR3: CASSRVQIENQPQHF; V: TRBV18; J: TRBJ1-5; size: -; length: 15
CDR3: CASRGEGVYYEQYF; V: TRBV27; J: TRBJ2-7; size: -; length: 14
CDR3: CATSRETGTQYF; V: TRBV15; J: TRBJ2-3; size: -; length: 12
CDR3: CASRRGRQGMGETQYF; V: TRBV5-1; J: TRBJ2-5; size: -; length: 16
CDR3: CSVGNPQGITDTQYF; V: TRBV29-1; J: TRBJ2-3; size: -; length: 15
CDR3: CASSTSVLGDEQFF; V: TRBV19; J: TRBJ2-1; size: once; length: 14
CDR3: CASGMREGDGISYEQYF; V: TRBV2; J: TRBJ2-7; size: -; length: 17
CDR3: CSVDSTTVNTEAFF; V: TRBV29-1; J: TRBJ1-1; size: -; length: 14
CDR3: CSVVRGETQYF; V: TRBV29-1; J: TRBJ2-5; size: -; length: 11
CDR3: CASSHAGLAVYWQFF; V: TRBV14; J: TRBJ2-1; size: -; length: 15
CDR3: CASSSRDRGLYGYTF; V: TRBV7-9; J: TRBJ1-2; size: -; length: 15
CDR3: CASSQKEGEKLFF; V: TRBV6-6; J: TRBJ1-4; size: few; length: 13
CDR3: CASSIDRVTEQYF; V: TRBV19; J: TRBJ2-7; size: -; length: 13
CDR3: CASSPGGGTVFNEQFF; V: TRBV5-1; J: TRBJ2-1; size: -; length: 16
CDR3: CACGTADYGYTF; V: TRBV30; J: TRBJ1-2; size: -; length: 12
CDR3: CASSLAGGPRTEAFF; V: TRBV5-6; J: TRBJ1-1; size: -; length: 15
CDR3: CASSLALANEQYF; V: TRBV7-2; J: TRBJ2-7; size: once; length: 13
CDR3: CASSPRTSGLTDTQYF; V: TRBV5-4; J: TRBJ2-3; size: -; length: 16
CDR3: CASSVAGGTGEKLFF; V: TRBV9; J: TRBJ1-4; size: -; length: 15
CDR3: CASSPEDKHGYTF; V: TRBV2; J: TRBJ1-2; size: few; length: 13
CDR3: CASSPTGQGGSPLHF; V: TRBV6-5; J: TRBJ1-6; size: -; length: 15
CDR3: CASSRQSSGEYNEQFF; V: TRBV2; J: TRBJ2-1; size: -; length: 16
CDR3: CASSLDGTGFNSPLHF; V: TRBV5-1; J: TRBJ1-6; size: -; length: 16